The rows below give T cell receptor beta chains drawn from one sample of a study of beta chain features in type 1 diabetes. The assay was immunoSEQ multiplex PCR, and TCRdb's table has in-frame clones only and misses some. The sample shows hundreds of thousands of clones, about a sixth of them seen only once. The sample taken for sequencing was naive CD4+ T cells from blood. The source is a man younger than 35 in good health. Both conserved end residues are part of each CDR3.

v_gene	j_gene	CDR3aa
TRBV7-9	TRBJ2-7	CASSPQDRGFNEQYF
TRBV7-9	TRBJ2-6	CASSFSSGANVLTF
TRBV10-3	TRBJ2-7	CAIEGVRGYEQYF
TRBV9	TRBJ2-1	CASSVAVTKDNEQFF
TRBV28	TRBJ2-1	CASSTRQGYLFF
TRBV6-5	TRBJ2-5	CASREQGFTQYF
TRBV7-2	TRBJ1-3	CASSLYSQGNGNTIYF
TRBV19	TRBJ2-7	CASSILADSRTTYEQYF
TRBV27	TRBJ2-3	CASSLSGSGTDTQYF
TRBV23-1	TRBJ2-7	CASSHSPTLGLYEQYF
TRBV9	TRBJ2-1	CASKGFNTENEQFF
TRBV19	TRBJ2-7	CASTQPGHSYEQYF
TRBV27	TRBJ1-5	CASSLSTGTGQPQHF
TRBV5-1	TRBJ2-4	CASSLGQSRDIQYF
TRBV10-3	TRBJ2-3	CAISPTSGGPSTDTQYF
TRBV25-1	TRBJ2-5	CASSEARTLRETQYF
TRBV14	TRBJ2-7	CASSQGGGHSYEQYF
TRBV7-6	TRBJ2-7	CASSLISGREYEQYF
TRBV2	TRBJ1-1	CASSRLNTEAFF
TRBV9	TRBJ1-1	CASSATVAGTEAFF
TRBV4-1	TRBJ2-5	CASSQDQASGRKNQETQYF
TRBV19	TRBJ1-2	CASIEDGWRSYGYTF
TRBV2	TRBJ2-3	CASRKTGGENTQYF
TRBV11-2	TRBJ1-5	CASSLEPGNQPQHF
TRBV18	TRBJ1-5	CASSPWNRSEEGQPQHF
TRBV28	TRBJ2-7	CASSFTVPTGQYF
TRBV5-4	TRBJ2-5	CASSFSRGQETQYF
TRBV6-1	TRBJ1-1	CASSERVNTEAFF
TRBV4-2	TRBJ1-2	CASSQDKGRGLGYTF
TRBV30	TRBJ2-5	CAWRGRLASQRETQYF
TRBV5-4	TRBJ2-5	CASSFPDRQETQYF
TRBV6-5	TRBJ2-7	CASSTGESYEQYF
TRBV28	TRBJ1-5	CASRGQYNQPQHF
TRBV19	TRBJ2-6	CASSPLGVVLTF
TRBV6-5	TRBJ1-4	CASSYSYNDEKLFF
TRBV28	TRBJ2-5	CASNRRLETQYF
TRBV5-1	TRBJ2-7	CASGFYGRGLSYEQYF
TRBV4-3	TRBJ2-1	CASSQENPGEAYNEQFF
TRBV6-5	TRBJ1-5	CASSYSWGADQPQHF
TRBV9	TRBJ2-1	CASSSQRGGVVHEQFF
TRBV7-9	TRBJ2-7	CASSLKGNTYEQYF
TRBV15	TRBJ2-1	CATSQVSYNEQFF